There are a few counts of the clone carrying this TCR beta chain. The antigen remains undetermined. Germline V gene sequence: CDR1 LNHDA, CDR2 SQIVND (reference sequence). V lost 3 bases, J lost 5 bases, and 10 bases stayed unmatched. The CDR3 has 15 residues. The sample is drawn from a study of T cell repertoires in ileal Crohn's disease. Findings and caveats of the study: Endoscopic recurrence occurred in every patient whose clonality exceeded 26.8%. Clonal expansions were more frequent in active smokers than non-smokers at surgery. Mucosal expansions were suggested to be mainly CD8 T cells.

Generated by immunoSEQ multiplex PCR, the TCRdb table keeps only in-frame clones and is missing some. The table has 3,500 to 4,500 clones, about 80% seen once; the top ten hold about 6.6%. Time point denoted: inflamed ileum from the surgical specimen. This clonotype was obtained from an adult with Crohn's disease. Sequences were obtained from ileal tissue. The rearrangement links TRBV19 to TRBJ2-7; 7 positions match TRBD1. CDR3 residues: CASSMEGGAFDEQYF. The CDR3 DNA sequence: TGTGCCAGTAGTATGGAAGGGGGCGCTTTTGACGAGCAGTACTTC.